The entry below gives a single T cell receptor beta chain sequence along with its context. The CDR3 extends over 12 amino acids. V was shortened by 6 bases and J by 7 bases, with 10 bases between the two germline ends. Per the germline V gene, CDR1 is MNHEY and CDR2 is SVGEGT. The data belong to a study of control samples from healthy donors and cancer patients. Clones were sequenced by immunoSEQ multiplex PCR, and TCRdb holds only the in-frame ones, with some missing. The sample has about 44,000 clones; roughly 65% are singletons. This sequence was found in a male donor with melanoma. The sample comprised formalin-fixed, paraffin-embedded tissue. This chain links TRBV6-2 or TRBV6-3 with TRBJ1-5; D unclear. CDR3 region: CASSNPRQPQHF. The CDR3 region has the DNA TGTGCCAGCAGCAACCCCCGGCAGCCCCAGCATTTT.